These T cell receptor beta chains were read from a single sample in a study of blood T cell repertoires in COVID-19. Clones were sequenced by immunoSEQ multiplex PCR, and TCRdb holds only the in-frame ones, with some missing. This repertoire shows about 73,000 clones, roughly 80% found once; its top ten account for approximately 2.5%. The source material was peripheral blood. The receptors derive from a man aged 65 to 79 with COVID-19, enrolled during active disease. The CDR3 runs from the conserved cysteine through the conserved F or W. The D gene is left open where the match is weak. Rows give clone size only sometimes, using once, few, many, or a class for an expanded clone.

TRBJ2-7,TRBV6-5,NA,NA,TGTGCCAGCAGGGACGGGAGTATCTACGAGCAGTACTTC,CASRDGSIYEQYF
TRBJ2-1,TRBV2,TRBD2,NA,TGTGCCAGCAGTGAACTAGCGGGAGACTACAATGAGCAGTTCTTC,CASSELAGDYNEQFF
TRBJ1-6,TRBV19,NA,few,TGTGCCAGTAGTATTCTTCCCCGGGACACGTATTCACCCCTCCACTTT,CASSILPRDTYSPLHF
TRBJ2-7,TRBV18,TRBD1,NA,TGTGCCAGCTCAGGGACAGGGGGCTACGAGCAGTACTTC,CASSGTGGYEQYF
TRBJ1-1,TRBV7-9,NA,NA,TGTGCCAGCAGCTTAGATCGCGATCTGAACACTGAAGCTTTCTTT,CASSLDRDLNTEAFF
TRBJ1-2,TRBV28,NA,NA,TGTGCCAGCAGTTTAGCGGGGAGGAATGGCTACACCTTC,CASSLAGRNGYTF
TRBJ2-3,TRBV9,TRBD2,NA,TGTGCCAGCAGCTCGGGGGGGGGCGTATACACAGATACGCAGTATTTT,CASSSGGGVYTDTQYF
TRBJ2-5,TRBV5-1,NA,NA,TGCGCCAGCAGCTTGGATGTCAGGGGAGGGGAGACCCAGTACTTC,CASSLDVRGGETQYF
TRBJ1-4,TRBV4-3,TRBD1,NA,TGCGCCAGCAGCCGGACAGGGGTAGCTAATGAAAAACTGTTTTTT,CASSRTGVANEKLFF
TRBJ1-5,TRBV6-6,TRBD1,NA,TGTGCCAGCAGTACCGGACAGGGCTATCAGCCCCAGCATTTT,CASSTGQGYQPQHF